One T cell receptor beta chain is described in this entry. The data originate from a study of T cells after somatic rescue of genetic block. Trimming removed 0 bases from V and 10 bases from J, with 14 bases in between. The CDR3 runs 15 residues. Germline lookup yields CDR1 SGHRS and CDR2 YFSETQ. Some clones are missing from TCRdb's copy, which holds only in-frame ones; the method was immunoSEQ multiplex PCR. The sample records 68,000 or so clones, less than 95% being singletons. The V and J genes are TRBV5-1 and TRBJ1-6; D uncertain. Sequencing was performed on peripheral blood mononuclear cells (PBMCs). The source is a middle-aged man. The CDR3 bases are TGCGCCAGCAGCTTGGCCACGGGAATGGGCTCACCCCTCCACTTT. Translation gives CASSLATGMGSPLHF.